This is a list of T cell receptor beta chains from one sample in a study of tumor T cells in aggressive B-cell lymphoma. This table comes from immunoSEQ multiplex PCR, and its TCRdb copy is limited to in-frame clones, with some not included. The sample lists roughly 2,700 clones; almost 85% were seen once. Sequencing used tumor tissue. The source is an adult with diffuse large B cell lymphoma. Some clones in this sample may be carry-over from other donors' samples. CDR3s include the opening cysteine and the closing phenylalanine or tryptophan.

cdr3_aa: CASGKTSGGDNEQFF
v_call: TRBV12-5
j_call: TRBJ2-1

cdr3_aa: CASAGGSPGEQYF
v_call: TRBV11-2
j_call: TRBJ2-7

cdr3_aa: CASSPWGGGRLAEAFF
v_call: TRBV7-2
j_call: TRBJ1-1

cdr3_aa: CASSTWTSKDTQYF
v_call: TRBV9
j_call: TRBJ2-3

cdr3_aa: CSTTPIEGAFF
v_call: TRBV29-1
j_call: TRBJ1-1

cdr3_aa: CASSPGTAFYGYTF
v_call: TRBV19
j_call: TRBJ1-2

cdr3_aa: CASRTGQGHDSPLHF
v_call: TRBV6-1
j_call: TRBJ1-6

cdr3_aa: CASSLAGVQGGYF
v_call: TRBV5-6
j_call: TRBJ2-7

cdr3_aa: CASNVRGNTEAFF
v_call: TRBV6-5
j_call: TRBJ1-1

cdr3_aa: CASNSQKTSGYTDTQYF
v_call: TRBV7-9
j_call: TRBJ2-3

cdr3_aa: CASSVGQGLETQYF
v_call: TRBV9
j_call: TRBJ2-5

cdr3_aa: CASSAGTSAGNTIYF
v_call: TRBV18
j_call: TRBJ1-3

cdr3_aa: CASSTGTDLRETQYF
v_call: TRBV11-2
j_call: TRBJ2-5

cdr3_aa: CASSQDFRGRGYTF
v_call: TRBV4-3
j_call: TRBJ1-2

cdr3_aa: CASRMNMNTEAFF
v_call: TRBV6-4
j_call: TRBJ1-1

cdr3_aa: CASSLDRATYEQYF
v_call: TRBV4-3
j_call: TRBJ2-7

cdr3_aa: CASANSRNTEAFF
v_call: TRBV5-1
j_call: TRBJ1-1

cdr3_aa: CASSIQSGNEKLFF
v_call: TRBV6-5
j_call: TRBJ1-4

cdr3_aa: CASSPGTSGTGELFF
v_call: TRBV18
j_call: TRBJ2-2

cdr3_aa: CATGRGANYGYTF
v_call: TRBV2
j_call: TRBJ1-2

cdr3_aa: CASSSGGAREKLFF
v_call: TRBV5-6
j_call: TRBJ1-4

cdr3_aa: CASSFPKGSGANVLTF
v_call: TRBV28
j_call: TRBJ2-6

cdr3_aa: CSARTGDSPLHF
v_call: TRBV29-1
j_call: TRBJ1-6